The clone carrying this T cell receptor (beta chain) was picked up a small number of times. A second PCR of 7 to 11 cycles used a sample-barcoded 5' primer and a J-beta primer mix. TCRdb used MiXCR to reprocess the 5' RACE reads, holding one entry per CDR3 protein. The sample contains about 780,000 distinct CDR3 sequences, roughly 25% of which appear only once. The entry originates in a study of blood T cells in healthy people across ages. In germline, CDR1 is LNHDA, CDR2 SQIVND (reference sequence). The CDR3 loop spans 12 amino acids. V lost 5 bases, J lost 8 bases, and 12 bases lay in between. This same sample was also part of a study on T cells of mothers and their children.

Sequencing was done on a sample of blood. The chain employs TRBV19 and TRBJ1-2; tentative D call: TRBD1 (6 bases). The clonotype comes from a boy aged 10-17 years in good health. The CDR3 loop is CASSPDRHGYTF. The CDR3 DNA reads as TGTGCCAGTAGTCCCGACAGGCACGGCTACACCTTC. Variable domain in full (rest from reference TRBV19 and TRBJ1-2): DGGITQSPKYLFRKEGQNVTLSCEQNLNHDAMYWYRQDPGQGLRLIYYSQIVNDFQKGDIAEGYSVSREKKESFPLTVTSAQKNPTAFYLCASSPDRHGYTFGSGTRLTVV.